The 4 T cell receptor beta chains listed next were all sequenced from one sample in a study of technical replicates of blood from a handful of donors. Profiling relied on immunoSEQ multiplex PCR, and the TCRdb table lists in-frame clones only, not all of them. The sample lists 45,000 to 60,000 clones, 91% seen once, with about 3.9% in the top ten. The sequencing input was PBMCs. All receptors derive from a human donor in good health. Some clones in this sample may be carry-over from other donors' samples.

This rearrangement joins TRBV14 to TRBJ2-3; D is unclear. Germline CDR1 SGHDN, CDR2 FVKESK. Deletions cut 2 bases from V and 1 base from J, with 7 bases between. The CDR3 is made up of 14 amino acids. The CDR3 nucleotides are TGTGCCAGCAGCCAATTCCAGGGCACAGATACGCAGTATTTT. Its protein product is CASSQFQGTDTQYF.

The chain joins TRBV7-2 to TRBJ1-2, with D possibly TRBD1 on 5 matching bases. Trimming removed 0 bases at V and 2 bases at J, with 16 bases between. The germline V gene encodes CDR1 SGHTA and CDR2 FQGNSA. This CDR3 region has 17 residues. Written as DNA, the CDR3 is TGTGCCAGCAGCTTAGCGGCTGGGGGGGGACGGAACTATGGCTACACCTTC. It codes for CASSLAAGGGRNYGYTF. The full variable domain, with the rest looked up from reference TRBV7-2 and TRBJ1-2, is GAGVSQSPSNKVTEKGKDVELRCDPISGHTALYWYRQSLGQGLEFLIYFQGNSAPDKSGLPSDRFSAERTGGSVSTLTIQRTQQEDSAVYLCASSLAAGGGRNYGYTFGSGTRLTVV.

Details on this clone: The sample carries other DNA sequences with the same CDR3. This rearrangement joins TRBV5-1 to TRBJ1-4; D may be TRBD1 (5 bases). The CDR3 loop spans 14 amino acids. The germline CDR1 and CDR2 sequences are SGHRS and YFSETQ. V was trimmed by 3 bases and J by 6 bases, leaving 12 bases between them. The CDR3 sequence is CASSSAGGYEKLFF. The CDR3 nucleotides are TGCGCCAGCAGCTCAGCCGGGGGTTATGAAAAACTGTTTTTT.

This chain links TRBV13 with TRBJ1-2; the D is unclear. This CDR3 spans 13 amino acids. CDR1 PRHDT and CDR2 FYEKMQ come from the germline V gene (reference sequence). V lost 5 bases and J lost 3, with 10 bases in between. CDR3 amino acids: CASSQNKDYGYTF. DNA for the CDR3: TGTGCCAGCAGCCAAAACAAAGACTATGGCTACACCTTC. The variable domain in full, completed from reference TRBV13 and TRBJ1-2, reads AAGVIQSPRHLIKEKRETATLKCYPIPRHDTVYWYQQGPGQDPQFLISFYEKMQSDKGSIPDRFSAQQFSDYHSELNMSSLELGDSALYFCASSQNKDYGYTFGSGTRLTVV.